A single sample is the source of the 18 T cell receptor beta chains below, sequenced in a study of blood T cell repertoires in COVID-19. The protocol was immunoSEQ multiplex PCR, while the TCRdb copy is restricted to in-frame clones and leaves out a portion. The table has 50,000 to 65,000 clones, approximately 73% seen once. Sequenced material: peripheral blood. These receptors all come from a woman in her forties or fifties with active or convalescent COVID-19.

The chain carries TRBV12-3 or TRBV12-4 and TRBJ1-1, with D perhaps TRBD1 (6 bases). V was pared by 6 bases and J by 6 bases, with 11 bases between. The CDR3 is 12 amino acids. The DNA for the CDR3 is TGTGCCAGCAGCACAGGGTTATCTGAAGCTTTCTTT. Translated: CASSTGLSEAFF.

The gene calls are TRBV7-2 and TRBJ2-1, with D maybe TRBD2 (7 bases). The germline V gene has CDR1 SGHTA and CDR2 FQGNSA. CDR3 length: 16 residues. The ends were cut back, 2 bases at V and 7 bases at J, with 18 bases in the middle. The DNA of the CDR3 is TGTGCCAGCAGCTTATTAAGAGGGAGGGGGTTGAATGAGCAGTTCTTC. It encodes CASSLLRGRGLNEQFF.

The chain is built from TRBV7-9 and TRBJ2-3; 7 bases agree with TRBD1. Germline V gene lookup returns CDR1 SEHNR and CDR2 FQNEAQ (reference sequence). This CDR3 comprises 14 residues. Trimming removed 1 base from V and 5 bases from J; junction bases left unmatched: 3. This CDR3 reads CASSLVGGEDTQYF. The CDR3 region has the DNA TGTGCCAGCAGCTTAGTAGGGGGCGAAGATACGCAGTATTTT.

The V call is TRBV27, the J call TRBJ2-6; D might be TRBD1 (5 bases). Germline values: CDR1 MNHEY, CDR2 SMNVEV (reference sequence). This CDR3 is built from 14 residues. V lost 5 bases and J 2 bases, leaving 7 bases between the germline ends. CDR3 sequence reads: CASSDSPGANVLTF. CDR3 nucleotide sequence: TGTGCCAGCAGTGACAGTCCTGGGGCCAACGTCCTGACTTTC. Full variable domain (rest looked up from reference TRBV27 and TRBJ2-6): EAQVTQNPRYLITVTGKKLTVTCSQNMNHEYMSWYRQDPGLGLRQIYYSMNVEVTDKGDVPEGYKVSRKEKRNFPLILESPSPNQTSLYFCASSDSPGANVLTFGAGSRLTVL.

This clone was found a few times. The V and J genes are TRBV5-6 and TRBJ1-3; D gene uncertain. The CDR3 is made up of 15 amino acids. Trimming stripped 0 bases from V and 0 bases from J, with 7 bases between. Germline CDR1 is SGHDT and CDR2 is YYEEEE. CDR3 loop: CASSLGAYSGNTIYF. The CDR3 nucleotides are TGTGCCAGCAGCTTGGGCGCGTACTCTGGAAACACCATATATTTT.

The V call is TRBV5-1, the J call TRBJ2-2, with D tentatively TRBD2 (6 bases). V was clipped by 4 bases and J by 4 bases, with 11 bases between them. CDR1 SGHRS and CDR2 YFSETQ come from the germline V gene. This CDR3 is built from 14 residues. Here the CDR3 DNA reads TGCGCCAGCAGCAGGGACGGGGGCACCGGGGAGCTGTTTTTT. Translation: CASSRDGGTGELFF.

Here the CDR3 DNA reads TGTGCCAGCAGTGAAGCAGCGACAGATACGCAGTATTTT. It specifies CASSEAATDTQYF. The genes are TRBV6-1 and TRBJ2-3; D gene uncertain. Germline lookup yields CDR1 MNHNS and CDR2 SASEGT. V shed 0 bases and J shed 3 bases, with 4 bases lying between them. The length of the CDR3 is 13 residues.

The rearrangement links TRBV15 to TRBJ2-7, with 13 bases aligning to TRBD2. Trimming took 5 bases from V and 5 from J; bases not matched to a gene: 3. The CDR3 spans 14 residues. Germline values: CDR1 LNHNV, CDR2 YYDKDF (reference sequence). CDR3 protein: CATSSGLAGDEQYF. The CDR3 nucleotides are TGTGCCACCAGCTCTGGACTAGCGGGAGACGAGCAGTACTTC.

The chain carries TRBV19 and TRBJ2-5; 12 nucleotides align to TRBD2. CDR1 and CDR2 from the germline V gene are LNHDA and SQIVND (reference sequence). Trimming at V came to 9 bases and at J to 0 bases, leaving 8 bases not matched to a gene. CDR3 length: 16 residues. CDR3 amino acids: CASRTRTSGDQETQYF. The CDR3 DNA is TGTGCCAGCCGGACGCGGACTAGCGGGGACCAAGAGACCCAGTACTTC.

The chain couples TRBV6-5 to TRBJ1-6; D is possibly TRBD1 (6 bases). V was pared by 6 bases and J by 8 bases, with 17 bases between. The CDR3 totals 15 residues. The germline CDR1 and CDR2 sequences are MNHEY and SVGAGI. CDR3 region: CASSQQGTKDSPLHF. The CDR3, as DNA: TGTGCCAGCAGCCAACAAGGGACAAAAGATTCACCCCTCCACTTT.

The CDR3, as DNA: TGTGCCAGCAGTTCATACCCCGGGTTGCAGGGGGGCCGACTGAATGGCTACACCTTC. Its protein product is CASSSYPGLQGGRLNGYTF. V and J are TRBV27 and TRBJ1-2; 7 bases are shared with TRBD1. The V segment lost 4 bases and the J segment 6 bases; nucleotides outside the gene matches: 23. This CDR3 has 19 residues. Germline V lookup: CDR1 MNHEY, CDR2 SMNVEV (reference sequence).

V gene TRBV7-3 combines with J gene TRBJ2-1; 10 bases agree with TRBD2. Unmatched junction bases numbered 9, after V lost 5 bases and J lost 2 bases. Germline CDR1 SGHTA, CDR2 FQGTGA. The CDR3 has 17 amino acids. This CDR3 reads CASSLHPSGSTYNEQFF. In nucleotides, the CDR3 is TGTGCCAGCAGCCTTCACCCTAGCGGGAGTACCTACAATGAGCAGTTCTTC.

V usage is TRBV3-1 (or the pseudogene TRBV3-2) and J usage is TRBJ2-3; perhaps TRBD1 as D (5 bases). V gave up 1 base and J gave up 0 bases, with 8 bases separating them. The germline gives CDR1 LGHDT, CDR2 YNNKEL (reference sequence). This CDR3 region has 15 residues. In DNA form, the CDR3 reads TGTGCCAGCAGCCAAGGACAGAGGAGCACAGATACGCAGTATTTT. It yields the protein CASSQGQRSTDTQYF.

The rearrangement uses TRBV5-4 and TRBJ1-3; TRBD1 agrees at 7 bases. After removal of 3 bases from V and 2 bases from J, the junction contained 2 bases not matched to a gene. Germline V gene data show CDR1 as SGHNT and CDR2 as YYREEE (reference sequence). This CDR3 has 14 residues. The CDR3 bases are TGTGCCAGCAGCTCAGGGGGGACTGGAAACACCATATATTTT. Encoded protein: CASSSGGTGNTIYF.

V usage is TRBV6-5 and J usage is TRBJ1-2; maybe TRBD1 (5 bases). Looked up from germline, CDR1 is MNHEY and CDR2 is SVGAGI. This CDR3 comprises 15 residues. The germline V and J ends were trimmed by 0 bases and 6 bases, with 14 bases remaining between them. CDR3 DNA: TGTGCCAGCAGTTACTCGGGGCAGGGCAACGATGGCTACACCTTC. Protein sequence: CASSYSGQGNDGYTF.

A single count supports this clone. The chain uses TRBV18 and TRBJ2-7, with 9 bases fitting TRBD2. The CDR3 sequence is 13 residues long. CDR1 and CDR2 (germline): KGHSH, LQKENI. V lost 4 bases and J lost 3; bases outside the gene matches: 1. The CDR3 protein is CASSLAGDYEQYF. CDR3 nucleotides: TGTGCCAGCTCACTAGCGGGGGACTACGAGCAGTACTTC.

This clone appeared once. The chain links TRBV7-6 to TRBJ1-1; 7 nucleotides align to TRBD1. V lost 2 bases, J lost 1 base, and 4 bases stayed unmatched. CDR1 is SGHVS, CDR2 FNYEAQ, per germline. The CDR3 length is 15 residues. The DNA of the CDR3 is TGTGCCAGCAGCTTATCGACAGGGCCGAACACTGAAGCTTTCTTT. Translating gives CASSLSTGPNTEAFF. Supplemented by reference TRBV7-6 and TRBJ1-1, the full variable domain reads GAGVSQSPRYKVTKRGQDVALRCDPISGHVSLYWYRQALGQGPEFLTYFNYEAQQDKSGLPNDRFSAERPEGSISTLTIQRTEQRDSAMYRCASSLSTGPNTEAFFGQGTRLTVV.

The rearrangement joins TRBV2 to TRBJ2-3; 9 bases line up with TRBD2. Per germline, CDR1 SNHLY and CDR2 FYNNEI. Trimming at V came to 4 bases and at J to 0 bases, leaving 5 bases not matched to a gene. The CDR3 is 16 amino acids. The CDR3 loop reads CASSAASGVSTDTQYF. The CDR3 nucleotides are TGTGCCAGCAGTGCTGCTAGCGGGGTTAGCACAGATACGCAGTATTTT.